A selection of T cell receptor beta chains follows, all from one sample in a study of blood T cell repertoires in COVID-19. Assay used: immunoSEQ multiplex PCR; TCRdb lists only in-frame clones, some missing. Altogether roughly 300,000 clones are present, approximately 82% being singletons, with the ten largest covering about 1.2%. The source material was peripheral blood. These receptor sequences come from a woman in her 50s with acute or convalescent COVID-19. Each CDR3 is given with its conserved first and last residue. A D gene is named only where the DNA matches it firmly. Clone size is shown for a subset of rows, as once, few, many or a class of expanded clone.

>TRBJ1-2|.|.|TRBV7-9
CASSLNSGGHGYTF
TGTGCCAGCAGCTTAAACTCCGGGGGGCATGGCTACACCTTC
>TRBJ2-1|TRBD2|.|TRBV6-5
CASSYHSGSSYNEQFF
TGTGCCAGCAGTTACCATAGCGGGAGCTCCTACAATGAGCAGTTCTTC
>TRBJ2-3|TRBD2|.|TRBV7-9
CASSWAAGRGTDTQYF
TGTGCCAGCAGTTGGGCAGCGGGGCGGGGCACAGATACGCAGTATTTT
>TRBJ2-3|TRBD1|.|TRBV29-1
CSVGGNGQGFIDTQYF
TGCAGCGTGGGGGGAAATGGACAGGGTTTTATAGATACGCAGTATTTT
>TRBJ1-5|TRBD1|.|TRBV18
CASSLTGAGNQPQHF
TGTGCCAGCTCACTGACAGGGGCTGGCAATCAGCCCCAGCATTTT
>TRBJ1-2|.|.|TRBV5-4
CASSFGGGDYGYTF
TGTGCCAGCAGCTTTGGGGGGGGTGACTATGGCTACACCTTC
>TRBJ1-2|.|.|TRBV2
CASKGQMAYGYTF
TGTGCCAGCAAAGGACAGATGGCCTATGGCTACACCTTC
>TRBJ2-1|TRBD1|.|TRBV2
CASIPGTGGYNEQFF
TGTGCCAGCATTCCCGGGACAGGGGGCTACAATGAGCAGTTCTTC
>TRBJ1-2|.|.|TRBV5-1
CASSLKEQLDGYTF
TGCGCCAGCAGCTTGAAAGAACAGCTTGATGGCTACACCTTC
>TRBJ1-2|.|.|TRBV3-1/TRBV3-2
CASSQDWADYGYTF
TGTGCCAGCAGCCAAGACTGGGCCGACTATGGCTACACCTTC
>TRBJ2-6|TRBD2|.|TRBV19
CASATGGPSGANVLTF
TGTGCCAGTGCGACGGGGGGACCCTCTGGGGCCAACGTCCTGACTTTC
>TRBJ1-2|.|.|TRBV5-6
CASSLGGSYGYTF
TGTGCCAGCAGCTTGGGGGGCAGCTATGGCTACACCTTC
>TRBJ1-5|.|.|TRBV11-3
CASSFPGWGDQPQHF
TGTGCCAGCAGCTTCCCCGGCTGGGGGGATCAGCCCCAGCATTTT
>TRBJ2-5|.|once|TRBV5-8
CASSFPGLGETQYF
TGTGCCAGCAGCTTTCCGGGACTGGGAGAGACCCAGTACTTC
>TRBJ1-2|.|.|TRBV3-1/TRBV3-2
CASSQRGPAYGYTF
TGTGCCAGCAGCCAAAGAGGCCCAGCCTATGGCTACACCTTC
>TRBJ1-4|TRBD1|.|TRBV5-1
CASSLSGQTNEKLFF
TGCGCCAGCAGCTTGTCGGGACAGACTAATGAAAAACTGTTTTTT
>TRBJ1-1|TRBD1|.|TRBV5-1
CASSPQGVTEAFF
TGCGCCAGCAGCCCTCAGGGGGTAACTGAAGCTTTCTTT
>TRBJ1-2|.|.|TRBV5-6
CASSSDRRAYGYTF
TGTGCCAGCAGCTCGGACAGAAGGGCCTATGGCTACACCTTC
>TRBJ2-1|TRBD2|.|TRBV11-1
CATVVTGGGYNEQFF
TGTGCCACCGTCGTCACGGGGGGGGGTTACAATGAGCAGTTCTTC
>TRBJ2-3|TRBD2|.|TRBV10-3
CAIRGAGVSDTQYF
TGTGCCATCAGAGGGGCGGGAGTATCCGATACGCAGTATTTT
>TRBJ1-1|.|.|TRBV7-2
CASAIDRRGTEAFF
TGTGCCAGCGCAATTGACAGACGTGGCACTGAAGCTTTCTTT
>TRBJ1-3|.|.|TRBV18
CASSPPVRAGNTIYF
TGTGCCAGCTCACCGCCTGTGCGGGCGGGAAACACCATATATTTT
>TRBJ1-5|.|.|TRBV24-1
CATGHSNQPQHF
TGTGCCACCGGGCATAGCAATCAGCCCCAGCATTTT
>TRBJ1-2|.|.|TRBV11-2
CASSLVQEGGYTF
TGTGCCAGCAGCTTAGTACAGGAGGGGGGCTACACCTTC
>TRBJ1-1|TRBD1|.|TRBV5-1
CASSYRDRSLNTEAFF
TGCGCCAGCAGCTACCGGGACAGGTCTTTGAACACTGAAGCTTTCTTT
>TRBJ2-2|TRBD2|.|TRBV7-2
CASSFGLAGELFF
TGTGCCAGCAGCTTCGGACTAGCCGGGGAGCTGTTTTTT
>TRBJ2-2|.|.|TRBV5-6
CASSLNERDTGELFF
TGTGCCAGCAGCTTGAATGAGAGGGACACCGGGGAGCTGTTTTTT
>TRBJ2-1|.|.|TRBV30
CAWSRALHEQFF
TGTGCCTGGAGTCGTGCGCTCCATGAGCAGTTCTTC
>TRBJ2-3|TRBD2|.|TRBV6-1
CASSEGAGAVDTQYF
TGTGCCAGCAGTGAAGGAGCGGGGGCGGTAGATACGCAGTATTTT
>TRBJ1-5|.|.|TRBV15
CATSRAGVSSQPQHF
TGTGCCACCAGCAGAGCAGGGGTCAGTAGTCAGCCCCAGCATTTT
>TRBJ1-4|.|.|TRBV5-1
CASTQGPVNSNEKLFF
TGCGCCAGCACCCAGGGCCCGGTTAACTCTAATGAAAAACTGTTTTTT
>TRBJ1-5|.|.|TRBV10-1
CASSETGQPQHF
TGCGCCAGCAGTGAGACAGGGCAGCCCCAGCATTTT
>TRBJ2-1|TRBD2|.|TRBV5-5
CASSLEGSGSVFF
TGTGCCAGCAGCTTGGAGGGTAGCGGGAGCGTTTTCTTC
>TRBJ1-6|TRBD1|few|TRBV19
CASSMGGQENSPLHF
TGTGCCAGTAGTATGGGGGGACAGGAGAATTCACCCCTCCACTTT
>TRBJ2-2|TRBD1|.|TRBV2
CASTTGGNTGELFF
TGTGCCAGCACTACAGGGGGGAACACCGGGGAGCTGTTTTTT
>TRBJ2-5|.|once|TRBV5-4
CASSSQRKEETQYF
TGTGCCAGCAGCTCGCAGAGGAAAGAAGAGACCCAGTACTTC
>TRBJ2-7|TRBD1|.|TRBV9
CASSVGTGGSYEQYF
TGTGCCAGCAGCGTAGGCACAGGGGGTTCCTACGAGCAGTACTTC
>TRBJ1-1|.|once|TRBV21-1
CASSHDHPGGADTEAFF
TGTGCCAGCTCCCATGACCATCCAGGGGGCGCGGACACTGAAGCTTTCTTT
>TRBJ2-6|TRBD1|once|TRBV28
CASSPPGQGAGGANVLTF
TGTGCCAGCAGTCCCCCGGGACAGGGGGCGGGTGGGGCCAACGTCCTGACTTTC
>TRBJ2-2|TRBD1|few|TRBV7-9
CASSKGQGLGELFF
TGTGCCAGCAGCAAGGGACAGGGTCTCGGGGAGCTGTTTTTT
>TRBJ2-7|TRBD2|.|TRBV4-2
CASSLRLAGEDEQYF
TGTGCCAGCAGCCTTCGACTAGCGGGAGAGGACGAGCAGTACTTC
>TRBJ2-7|.|.|TRBV25-1
CASSEYGSSYEQYF
TGTGCCAGCAGTGAATACGGGAGCTCCTACGAGCAGTACTTC
>TRBJ1-2|TRBD1|.|TRBV30
CARWDRAGYTF
TGTGCCAGATGGGACAGGGCCGGCTACACCTTC
>TRBJ2-2|TRBD2|.|TRBV5-4
CASSFGGGYTGELFF
TGTGCCAGCAGCTTTGGGGGAGGGTACACCGGGGAGCTGTTTTTT
>TRBJ1-2|.|.|TRBV11-2
CASSPGENYGYTF
TGTGCCAGCAGCCCCGGGGAAAATTATGGCTACACCTTC
>TRBJ1-1|.|.|TRBV5-4
CASSLAGSLSEAFF
TGTGCCAGCAGCTTGGCCGGTTCTCTCTCTGAAGCTTTCTTT
>TRBJ1-2|.|.|TRBV7-9
CASSSVSYGYTF
TGTGCCAGCAGCTCCGTGAGTTATGGCTACACCTTC
>TRBJ2-1|.|.|TRBV10-3
CATTGAGSSYNEQFF
TGTGCCACGACCGGCGCTGGGAGCTCCTACAATGAGCAGTTCTTC